The 7 T cell receptor beta chains listed next were all sequenced from one sample in a study of shared clonotypes between healthy human individuals. The protocol was immunoSEQ multiplex PCR, while the TCRdb copy is restricted to in-frame clones and leaves out a portion. Of roughly 550,000 clones in the sample, less than 97% were seen once. Naive CD8 populations comprised CD45RO-negative cells positively selected for CCR7, excluding terminally differentiated effector memory CD45RA+ cells. Sequenced material: naive CD8+ T cells sorted from blood. The receptors originated from a woman in her thirties in good health.

V is TRBV7-9 and J is TRBJ2-7; D ambiguous. Trimming stripped 1 base from V and 3 bases from J, with 7 bases between. CDR1 and CDR2 from the germline V gene are SEHNR and FQNEAQ (reference sequence). The CDR3 extends over 13 amino acids. CDR3 loop: CASSLVGGYEQYF. The CDR3 DNA follows: TGTGCCAGCAGCTTAGTAGGCGGCTACGAGCAGTACTTC.

The rearrangement links TRBV2 to TRBJ2-5, with 9 positions matching TRBD1. This CDR3 has 14 amino acids. Germline V gene data show CDR1 as SNHLY and CDR2 as FYNNEI. After removal of 3 bases from V and 4 bases from J, the junction contained 3 bases not matched to a gene. The CDR3 DNA follows: TGTGCCAGCAGTGACGGGACAGGGACAGAGACCCAGTACTTC. The encoded protein is CASSDGTGTETQYF.

The V call is TRBV15, the J call TRBJ2-1; D unresolved. V was trimmed by 0 bases and J by 9 bases, leaving 12 bases between them. There are 14 residues in the CDR3. Germline CDR1 reads LNHNV; CDR2 reads YYDKDF (reference sequence). CDR3 coding DNA: TGTGCCACCAGCAGAGATTTAGATCGCATTGAGCAGTTCTTC. The encoded protein is CATSRDLDRIEQFF.

The V and J genes are TRBV28 and TRBJ2-2; D is ambiguous. Trimming removed 3 bases from V and 7 bases from J, with 9 bases in between. Germline V CDR1 and CDR2: MDHEN, SYDVKM. The CDR3 contains 13 residues. The CDR3 DNA is TGTGCCAGCAGTTTCCGAGTTGGCGGGGAGCTGTTTTTT. Its protein is CASSFRVGGELFF.

This chain uses TRBV5-4 with TRBJ2-5; 9 bases align to TRBD1. V was clipped by 3 bases and J by 3 bases; unmatched bases: 3. Germline loops: CDR1 SGHNT, CDR2 YYREEE (reference sequence). There are 14 residues in the CDR3. Written as DNA, the CDR3 is TGTGCCAGCAGCTCAAGGGACAGGGAAGAGACCCAGTACTTC. Its protein product is CASSSRDREETQYF.

A note on this clone: Distinct nucleotide sequences in the sample also encode this CDR3. This chain connects TRBV5-4 to TRBJ2-7; 14 bases are a match to TRBD2. The CDR3 extends over 16 amino acids. Germline V gene lookup returns CDR1 SGHNT and CDR2 YYREEE (reference sequence). The V gene end was trimmed by 0 bases and the J gene end by 3 bases; junction bases not matched to a gene: 2. The CDR3 region is CASSLGLAGGGYEQYF. CDR3 coding DNA: TGTGCCAGCAGCTTGGGACTAGCGGGAGGGGGCTACGAGCAGTACTTC.

The gene calls are TRBV10-2 and TRBJ1-1; TRBD1 matches at 7 bases. CDR1 WSHSY and CDR2 SAAADI come from the germline V gene. The CDR3 runs 15 residues. V was clipped by 0 bases and J by 4 bases; unmatched bases: 5. CDR3 in DNA: TGCGCCAGCAGTGAGTCGACAGGGCTCGGCACTGAAGCTTTCTTT. Protein: CASSESTGLGTEAFF.